These 18 T cell receptor beta chains came from one sample sequenced in a study of blood T cell repertoires in COVID-19. Clones were sequenced by immunoSEQ multiplex PCR, and TCRdb holds only the in-frame ones, with some missing. The sample consists of 200,000 to 250,000 clones, roughly nine tenths of them appearing once. Input material: peripheral blood. The origin of the receptors is a woman in her forties or fifties with COVID-19, enrolled during active disease.

The V and J genes are TRBV5-4 and TRBJ1-6; no firm D call. The CDR3 contains 12 residues. Germline lookup yields CDR1 SGHNT and CDR2 YYREEE (reference sequence). Trimming shortened V by 2 bases and J by 10 bases, and 7 bases separated the two germline ends. CDR3 DNA sequence: TGTGCCAGCAGCTTTTTAGAATCACCCCTCCACTTT. It specifies CASSFLESPLHF.

J is TRBJ2-3 and V is TRBV3-1 (or the pseudogene TRBV3-2), with 9 bases aligning to TRBD2. Germline V gene lookup returns CDR1 LGHDT and CDR2 YNNKEL (reference sequence). The J segment lost 5 bases and the V segment lost 3 bases, leaving 9 bases of the junction unmatched. The CDR3 has 16 residues. The CDR3 reads CASSHKKGLAGDTQYF. The CDR3 DNA sequence: TGTGCCAGCAGCCATAAAAAGGGACTAGCCGGAGATACGCAGTATTTT.

The chain couples TRBV11-2 to TRBJ1-5; 10 nucleotides agree with TRBD1. Germline values: CDR1 SGHAT, CDR2 FQNNGV. CDR3 size: 16 residues. Trimming cost V 5 bases and J 3 bases; bases outside gene matches: 7. This chain's CDR3 is CASSPRTGGLNQPQHF. The CDR3 nucleotides are TGTGCCAGCAGCCCGAGGACAGGGGGACTCAATCAGCCCCAGCATTTT.

This clone was observed once. The rearrangement joins TRBV27 to TRBJ2-7, with a weak D call TRBD2 (7 bases). CDR1 is MNHEY and CDR2 is SMNVEV in the germline V gene (reference sequence). Trimming cost V 2 bases and J 0 bases, with 11 bases left between them. This CDR3 has 15 residues. CDR3 coding DNA: TGTGCCAGCAGTTTAAGGCGGGGGCCCTCCTACGAGCAGTACTTC. Translated, it gives CASSLRRGPSYEQYF.

The genes are TRBV7-2 and TRBJ2-7; the D gene is possibly TRBD1 (5 bases). Germline assignment: CDR1 SGHTA and CDR2 FQGNSA. V was cut by 10 bases and J by 0 bases, with 13 bases left in between. There are 13 residues in the CDR3. DNA of the CDR3: TGTGCCACCGGACATTTCAGCTCCTACGAGCAGTACTTC. Protein sequence: CATGHFSSYEQYF.

The rearrangement uses TRBV11-2 and TRBJ1-1; the D is unclear. V was clipped by 4 bases and J by 7 bases, with 16 bases between them. Germline lookup yields CDR1 SGHAT and CDR2 FQNNGV. This CDR3 comprises 14 residues. The CDR3, as DNA: TGTGCCAGCAGCTCACTGGACCTCGCGGGTGAAGCTTTCTTT. Its protein is CASSSLDLAGEAFF.

The V and J genes are TRBV12-5 and TRBJ2-5, with 12 bases aligning to TRBD2. The CDR3 covers 17 residues. V was clipped by 1 base and J by 5 bases; unmatched bases: 8. Germline loops: CDR1 LGHNT, CDR2 FRNRAP. The DNA of the CDR3 is TGTGCTAGTGGTTTGGGTCTAGCGGGGGGGCCCGGGGAGACCCAGTACTTC. Amino acids: CASGLGLAGGPGETQYF.

The chain links TRBV30 to TRBJ1-1; TRBD1 agrees at 9 bases. There are 12 residues in the CDR3. V shed 7 bases and J 6 bases; nucleotides not matched to a gene: 6. Germline CDR1 GTSNPN, CDR2 SVGIG (reference sequence). The CDR3 loop is CASDDRGSEAFF. The CDR3 region has the DNA TGTGCCTCCGATGACAGGGGGTCTGAAGCTTTCTTT. Full variable domain (missing parts from reference TRBV30 and TRBJ1-1): SQTIHQWPATLVQPVGSPLSLECTVEGTSNPNLYWYRQAAGRGLQLLFYSVGIGQISSEVPQNLSASRPQDRQFILSSKKLLLSDSGFYLCASDDRGSEAFFGQGTRLTVV.

This clone occurred a few times. As DNA, the CDR3 is TGTGCCAGCAGCCTTAAACTAGCGGGGCGGAACAATGAGCAGTTCTTC. This translates into CASSLKLAGRNNEQFF. V and J are TRBV28 and TRBJ2-1, with 10 bases identical to TRBD2. The CDR3 is made up of 16 amino acids. The germline gives CDR1 MDHEN, CDR2 SYDVKM. J lost 5 bases, V lost 6 bases, and 10 bases had no gene match.

The chain recombines TRBV18 with TRBJ2-7, with a possible D match to TRBD1 (6 bases). This CDR3 spans 13 amino acids. Trimming stripped 3 bases from V and 0 bases from J, with 6 bases between. In germline, CDR1 is KGHSH, CDR2 LQKENI. The CDR3 reads CASSPDSSYEQYV. The DNA of the CDR3 is TGTGCCAGCTCACCGGACAGCTCCTACGAGCAGTACGTC.

J is TRBJ1-5 and V is TRBV19; possible D gene TRBD1, 6 bases. Germline CDR1 is LNHDA and CDR2 is SQIVND (reference sequence). This CDR3 comprises 18 residues. Trimming took 7 bases from V and 5 from J, leaving 27 bases between them. The CDR3 bases are TGTGCCAGTACCCTGTCCCCTAAGCAGGGGAATTTACATCAGCCCCAGCATTTT. Translation: CASTLSPKQGNLHQPQHF. Complete variable domain (other parts from reference TRBV19 and TRBJ1-5): DGGITQSPKYLFRKEGQNVTLSCEQNLNHDAMYWYRQDPGQGLRLIYYSQIVNDFQKGDIAEGYSVSREKKESFPLTVTSAQKNPTAFYLCASTLSPKQGNLHQPQHFGDGTRLSIL.

This chain connects TRBV5-1 to TRBJ1-1; D gene unclear. The germline V and J ends were trimmed by 0 bases and 6 bases, with 12 bases remaining between them. The CDR3 is 14 amino acids. Germline V CDR1 and CDR2: SGHRS, YFSETQ. For the CDR3, the DNA is TGCGCCAGCAGCTTGGCCCAAGGTCGGGCTGAAGCTTTCTTT. It specifies CASSLAQGRAEAFF.

The rearrangement links TRBV3-1 (or the pseudogene TRBV3-2) to TRBJ2-2, with 10 bases aligning to TRBD2. CDR1 is LGHDT, CDR2 YNNKEL, per germline (reference sequence). CDR3 length: 18 amino acids. V lost 5 bases, J lost 2 bases, and 11 bases stayed unmatched. The CDR3 is CASSFPGTSEANTGELFF. The CDR3 DNA follows: TGTGCCAGCAGCTTCCCCGGGACTAGCGAGGCAAACACCGGGGAGCTGTTTTTT.

V usage is TRBV6-5 and J usage is TRBJ2-3; D possibly corresponds to TRBD1 (5 bases). The V gene lost 7 bases and the J gene lost 4 bases, with 15 bases spanning the gap. Germline V gene lookup returns CDR1 MNHEY and CDR2 SVGAGI. There are 14 residues in the CDR3. CDR3 sequence: CASTPGQGADTQYF. CDR3 nucleotide sequence: TGTGCCAGCACCCCCGGCCAGGGTGCAGATACGCAGTATTTT.

This sequence joins TRBV6-5 and TRBJ1-5, with D maybe TRBD1 (5 bases). This CDR3 spans 14 amino acids. V was cut by 8 bases and J by 4 bases, with 15 bases left in between. Per germline, CDR1 MNHEY and CDR2 SVGAGI. In nucleotides, the CDR3 is TGTGCCAGCGAGACAGTTTTTACGAATCAGCCCCAGCATTTT. Protein product: CASETVFTNQPQHF.

V gene TRBV28 combines with J gene TRBJ2-1; TRBD1 is a possible D gene (5 bases). The germline CDR1 and CDR2 sequences are MDHEN and SYDVKM. V was pared by 2 bases and J by 4 bases, with 15 bases between. The length of the CDR3 is 16 residues. CDR3: CASSLGHHAGYNEQFF. CDR3 sequence (DNA): TGTGCCAGCAGTTTAGGACACCATGCCGGATACAATGAGCAGTTCTTC.

This chain links TRBV5-6 with TRBJ1-1, with a weak D call TRBD1 (6 bases). From germline, CDR1 is SGHDT and CDR2 YYEEEE. Trimming stripped 4 bases from V and 3 bases from J, with 13 bases between. The CDR3 covers 14 residues. CDR3 in DNA: TGTGCCAGCAGCCTATCAGGGGTCCACACTGAAGCTTTCTTT. Protein product: CASSLSGVHTEAFF.

The CDR3 reads CAITLGRQGYGYTF. The CDR3 DNA reads TGTGCCATCACTCTTGGCCGACAGGGGTATGGCTACACCTTC. The V call is TRBV10-3, the J call TRBJ1-2; 8 bases fit TRBD1. J gave up 5 bases and V 7 bases, and 9 bases lay outside the gene matches. Germline values: CDR1 ENHRY, CDR2 SYGVKD. CDR3 length equals 14 residues.